This passage covers 27 T cell receptor beta chains from one sample sequenced in a study of tumor and adjacent non-tumor tissue in lung cancer. The library came from three nested PCR rounds adapted from ARM-PCR protocols. TCRdb analysed the multiplex PCR reads with MiXCR anew, one entry per CDR3 protein. The sample lists roughly 200,000 distinct CDR3 sequences; less than 80% were seen once. This sample's RNA came from whole unsorted tissue. The sequenced material came from lung tumor tissue. These receptors all stem from a man between 60 and 75 years old with non-small cell lung cancer.

Worth noting for this clonotype: A much larger clone lies a single base off, so this may be a read error. The CDR3 region has the DNA TGCAGCGTTGTTCCTAGCGCTAGTGAGCAGTTCTTC. It codes for CSVVPSASEQFF. The rearrangement uses TRBV29-1 and TRBJ2-1; the D gene is possibly TRBD2 (6 bases). Trimming removed 4 bases at V and 9 bases at J, with 13 bases between. The germline gives CDR1 SQVTM, CDR2 ANQGSEA. The CDR3 has 12 amino acids.

The chain has TRBV6-5 and TRBJ2-6, with no clear D. CDR3 length: 13 amino acids. The V gene lost 7 bases and the J gene lost 7 bases, with 11 bases spanning the gap. Germline CDR1 is MNHEY and CDR2 is SVGAGI. CDR3 protein: CASTANSANVLTF. The CDR3 DNA sequence: TGTGCCAGCACCGCAAACAGTGCCAACGTCCTGACTTTC.

Regarding this clonotype: Possible read error: a much larger clone is one base away. The rearrangement uses TRBV12-3 or TRBV12-4 and TRBJ2-7; D gene unclear. The length of the CDR3 is 13 residues. The CDR3 is CATSLDLWGEQYF. The CDR3 coding sequence is TGTGCCACCAGTTTAGACCTCTGGGGCGAGCAGTACTTC.

The chain recombines TRBV4-1 with TRBJ2-3; D is uncertain. The CDR3 spans 16 residues. Per germline, CDR1 MGHRA and CDR2 YSYEKL. V shed 9 bases and J shed 1 base, with 20 bases lying between them. The CDR3 is CASSQEARVGTDTQYF. The CDR3 DNA reads as TGCGCCAGTAGTCAAGAGGCAAGGGTGGGCACAGATACGCAGTATTTT.

Regarding this clonotype: Relative to the germline gene, one junction end is altered; a read error may explain this. V and J are TRBV6-2 or TRBV6-3 and TRBJ2-3; the D gene is possibly TRBD1 (5 bases). The CDR3 extends over 15 amino acids. Germline V gene data show CDR1 as MNHEY and CDR2 as SVGEGT. As DNA, the CDR3 is TGTTCCAGCAGTTACCGCAGGGTGGGGCAGGATACGCAGTATTTT. Amino acid sequence: CSSSYRRVGQDTQYF.

This clonotype occurred once. The conserved final phenylalanine or tryptophan is absent from the CDR3, which likely points to a read error. The chain links TRBV4-2 to TRBJ2-5, with 7 bases identical to TRBD1. Germline values: CDR1 LGHNA, CDR2 YNFKEQ. The CDR3 contains 16 residues. The DNA for the CDR3 is TGTACCAGCAGCCGAGAGGTAGGGGGCGGAGGAGAGACCCAGTACTTA. Amino acid sequence: CTSSREVGGGGETQYL.

About this clonotype itself: Its ends do not fully match the called genes, so a read error is possible. The chain couples TRBV10-2 to TRBJ1-5, with 11 bases matching TRBD1. The length of the CDR3 is 14 residues. From germline, CDR1 is WSHSY and CDR2 SAAADI. CDR3 residues: CASGQGASSQPQHF. The CDR3 DNA follows: TGCGCCAGCGGACAGGGGGCGTCGAGTCAGCCCCAACATTTT.

The sample holds a few counts of this clonotype. The conserved phenylalanine or tryptophan is not found at the CDR3 terminus, so this likely reflects a read error. V and J are TRBV20-1 and TRBJ2-1; 14 positions match TRBD2. Germline V gene sequence: CDR1 DFQATT, CDR2 SNEGSKA (reference sequence). The CDR3 sequence is 15 residues long. The CDR3 bases are TGCAGTGCGCGGACTAGCGGGGGGCAATACAAAGAGCAGTTCTTA. This sequence encodes CSARTSGGQYKEQFL.

This clonotype was counted a single time. The J gene is TRBJ1-1, the V gene TRBV6-6; TRBD1 aligns across 7 bases. In germline, CDR1 is MNHNY, CDR2 SVGAGI (reference sequence). The CDR3 is 14 amino acids. Trimming at V came to 0 bases and at J to 3 bases, leaving 1 base not matched to a gene. This chain's CDR3 is CASSYSTGYTEAFF. CDR3 DNA sequence: TGTGCCAGCAGTTACTCGACAGGGTACACTGAAGCTTTCTTT.

This chain joins TRBV5-1 and TRBJ2-7; 9 nucleotides agree with TRBD1. The CDR3 consists of 15 residues. CDR1 and CDR2 from the germline V gene are SGHRS and YFSETQ. J was trimmed by 1 base and V by 3 bases; bases with no gene match: 5. CDR3: CASSSQQGASYEQYF. The DNA of the CDR3 is TGCGCCAGCAGCTCACAACAGGGGGCTTCCTACGAGCAGTACTTC.

This clonotype was observed once. Germline is not matched at one junction end, which may reflect a read error. V is TRBV5-1 and J is TRBJ2-3, with D unclear. In germline, CDR1 is SGHRS, CDR2 YFSETQ. The CDR3 loop spans 13 amino acids. CDR3 amino acids: CVSSLIPTDTQYF. The DNA for the CDR3 is TGCGTCAGCAGCTTGATCCCGACAGATACGCAGTATTTT. Using reference TRBV5-1 and TRBJ2-3 for the parts outside the CDR3, the full variable domain is KAGVTQTPRYLIKTRGQQVTLSCSPISGHRSVSWYQQTPGQGLQFLFEYFSETQRNKGNFPGRFSGRQFSNSRSEMNVSTLELGDSALYLCVSSLIPTDTQYFGPGTRLTVL.

This sequence joins TRBV5-4 and TRBJ2-7; a weak D match, TRBD2 (5 bases). With 0 bases removed from V and 6 bases from J, the gap between germline ends came to 16 bases. This CDR3 region has 15 residues. Germline V gene data show CDR1 as SGHNT and CDR2 as YYREEE (reference sequence). The CDR3 protein is CASSLGRRIRGEQYF. The CDR3 DNA reads TGTGCCAGCAGCTTGGGTAGAAGGATTCGGGGCGAGCAGTACTTC.

Concerning this clonotype itself: One junction end does not reproduce the germline sequence, and a read error may be involved. V usage is TRBV7-8 and J usage is TRBJ2-7; D is possibly TRBD1 (5 bases). Germline lookup yields CDR1 SGHVS and CDR2 FQNEAQ. The CDR3 consists of 15 residues. The CDR3 reads CVSSLVGQGLSEQYF. The CDR3 region has the DNA TGTGTCAGCAGCTTAGTAGGCCAGGGTTTGAGTGAGCAGTACTTC.

V usage is TRBV7-9 and J usage is TRBJ2-7; 9 nucleotides agree with TRBD2. V shed 7 bases, J shed 5 bases, and the junction held 9 bases outside the gene matches. Germline CDR1 and CDR2: SEHNR and FQNEAQ (reference sequence). This CDR3 has 14 residues. The CDR3 region is CASNIAGVIHEQYF. The CDR3 DNA reads TGTGCCAGCAACATAGCGGGAGTTATCCACGAGCAGTACTTC.

This clonotype was seen only once. This chain links TRBV4-2 with TRBJ1-6; the D is unclear. The ends were cut back, 0 bases at V and 6 bases at J, with 18 bases in the middle. Germline CDR1 LGHNA, CDR2 YNFKEQ. The CDR3 totals 18 residues. CDR3 in DNA: TGTGCCAGCAGCCAAGATAGATTGAGGGCGCGGAGTAATTCACCCCTCCACTTT. This codes for CASSQDRLRARSNSPLHF.

On this clonotype: Given a much more abundant clone one base away, this may be a read error. The chain links TRBV12-3 or TRBV12-4 to TRBJ1-2; TRBD1 is a possible D gene (5 bases). The CDR3 length is 12 residues. CDR3 nucleotides: TGTGTCACAAGGGAGGGGTATAGTGGCTACACCTTC. This gives the protein CVTREGYSGYTF.

About this clonotype itself: The junction differs from germline at one of its ends, possibly a read error. The chain has TRBV6-2 or TRBV6-3 and TRBJ1-1; D is possibly TRBD1 (6 bases). CDR1 and CDR2 (germline): MNHEY, SVGEGT. CDR3 length: 16 residues. CDR3 loop: CTSRDLDRRGDTEAFF. Written as DNA, the CDR3 is TGTACCAGCAGGGATCTAGACAGGCGGGGAGACACTGAAGCTTTCTTT.

The genes are TRBV11-3 and TRBJ1-6; D is unclear. The CDR3 extends over 13 amino acids. Germline CDR1 reads SGHNT; CDR2 reads YENEEA. V was pared by 0 bases and J by 7 bases, with 4 bases between. The CDR3 is CASSLDSNSPLHF. The CDR3 bases are TGTGCCAGCAGCTTAGATTCGAATTCACCCCTCCACTTT.

Notes on this clonotype: One end of the junction does not line up with germline, which may come from a read error. This chain joins TRBV11-2 and TRBJ2-5; D uncertain. Germline CDR1 SGHAT, CDR2 FQNNGV. The CDR3 has 12 amino acids. The CDR3: CASSSQQETHYF. Here the CDR3 DNA reads TGTGCCAGCAGTTCTCAGCAAGAGACCCATTACTTC.

Note on this clonotype: At one boundary the junction diverges from the germline segment, which might be a read error. The V call is TRBV5-4, the J call TRBJ2-5, with D hard to call. The germline V gene encodes CDR1 SGHNT and CDR2 YYREEE (reference sequence). This CDR3 is 13 amino acids long. CDR3 residues: CASSLEWEEIQYF. The CDR3 DNA follows: TGTGCCAGCAGCTTGGAATGGGAAGAGATCCAGTACTTC.

This clonotype showed up many times. V gene TRBV20-1 combines with J gene TRBJ2-5, with D perhaps being TRBD1 or TRBD2 (6 bases each). From germline, CDR1 is DFQATT and CDR2 SNEGSKA (reference sequence). This CDR3 spans 18 amino acids. Trimming removed 3 bases at V and 5 bases at J, with 28 bases between. The DNA of the CDR3 is TGCAGTGCTAGGAGTCAATCCCCTGATCGGGGGCAATGGGAGACCCAGTACTTC. This codes for CSARSQSPDRGQWETQYF.

As for this clonotype: The junction departs from germline at one end; a sequencing error may be responsible. The chain joins TRBV12-3 or TRBV12-4 to TRBJ1-1; D perhaps matches TRBD1 (6 bases). This CDR3 comprises 14 residues. CDR3 sequence reads: CTSSFYRENTEAFF. In DNA, the CDR3 is TGTACCAGCAGTTTCTACAGGGAGAACACTGAAGCTTTCTTT.

This clonotype turned up a few times. This may be a read error, as it is one base from a much larger clone. The chain couples TRBV20-1 to TRBJ2-5, with 10 bases identical to TRBD2. CDR1 and CDR2 (germline): DFQATT, SNEGSKA (reference sequence). Germline trimming cut 5 bases from V and 5 bases from J; bases unmatched to any gene: 11. The CDR3 totals 15 residues. This CDR3 is CSASSGPAGGETQYF. Written as DNA, the CDR3 is TGCAGTGCTTCTTCCGGCCCAGCGGGAGGGGAGACCCAGTACTTC.

The chain carries TRBV12-3 or TRBV12-4 and TRBJ1-2; no definite D call. CDR3 length: 13 amino acids. The V gene lost 0 bases and the J gene lost 4 bases, with 6 bases spanning the gap. The CDR3 region is CASSLAHSYGYTF. In nucleotides, the CDR3 is TGTGCCAGCAGTTTAGCTCACTCCTATGGCTACACCTTC.

The chain couples TRBV4-1 to TRBJ2-7; 10 nucleotides align to TRBD2. The germline gives CDR1 MGHRA, CDR2 YSYEKL. V shed 0 bases, J shed 4 bases, and the junction held 6 bases outside the gene matches. This CDR3 is 16 amino acids long. The CDR3 loop reads CASSQDWLSGRYEQYF. CDR3 nucleotides: TGCGCCAGCAGCCAAGATTGGCTTAGCGGGAGGTACGAGCAGTACTTC.

The J gene is TRBJ2-5, the V gene TRBV11-3, with D possibly matching TRBD2 (5 bases). The CDR3 is made up of 18 amino acids. Trimming removed 1 base at V and 2 bases at J, with 20 bases between. Germline lookup yields CDR1 SGHNT and CDR2 YENEEA. DNA for the CDR3: TGTGCCAGCAGCTTAGGAGCGGCGTGGGTGCTAGTTCAAGAGACCCAGTACTTC. This gives the protein CASSLGAAWVLVQETQYF.

The chain joins TRBV30 to TRBJ2-3, with D hard to call. CDR1 is GTSNPN and CDR2 is SVGIG in the germline V gene (reference sequence). Deletions cut 0 bases from V and 0 bases from J, with 10 bases between. This CDR3 contains 15 residues. The DNA for the CDR3 is TGTGCCTGGAGTGTTGGCATACCGAGCACAGATACGCAGTATTTT. Translation gives CAWSVGIPSTDTQYF.